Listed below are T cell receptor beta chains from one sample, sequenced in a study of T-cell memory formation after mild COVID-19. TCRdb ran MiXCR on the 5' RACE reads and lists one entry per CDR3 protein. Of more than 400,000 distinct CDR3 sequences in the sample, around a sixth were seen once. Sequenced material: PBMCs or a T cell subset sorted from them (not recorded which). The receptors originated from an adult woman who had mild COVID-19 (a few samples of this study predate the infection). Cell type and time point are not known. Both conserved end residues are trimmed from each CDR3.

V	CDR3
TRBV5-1	ASSFSRGETEAF
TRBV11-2	ASSLATGTGVLLH
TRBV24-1	ATSPFTNTGELF
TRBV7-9	ASSADGIYEQY
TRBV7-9	ASSLPRVRNTEAF
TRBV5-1	ASSLGLTVGADTQY
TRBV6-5	ASSYFIGSQETQY
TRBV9	ASSVSTAGTEAF
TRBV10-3	AITPGERLAGAYEQY
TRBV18	ASSPAVRTDTQY
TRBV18	ASSPPRDRVGYGYT
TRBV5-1	ASILERGHNEQF
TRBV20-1	SARDPDRAIGDPYEQY
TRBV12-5	ASGPRLAGGDTQY
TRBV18	ASSPPGGPTYNEQF
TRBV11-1	ASSLGQGAVNQETQY
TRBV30	AWSNPWTADWNQPQH
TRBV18	ASSPLPGHGSYEQY
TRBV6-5	ASSLQSRPGNTIY
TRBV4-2	ASSQEDRRAGGELF
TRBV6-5	ASRDQGTYGYT
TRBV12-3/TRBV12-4	ASRGWVQETQY
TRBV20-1	SARTGQGVEQY
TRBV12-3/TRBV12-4	ASSQGLNTGELF
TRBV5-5	ASSPYYGAGELF
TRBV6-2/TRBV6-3	ASLWTSGNGEQF
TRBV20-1	SARLIANEKLF
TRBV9	ASSPRLNPGANVLT
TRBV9	ASSVGSAARTDTQY
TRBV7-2	ASSLATGPTSGNTIY
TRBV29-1	SVRQGRYEQF
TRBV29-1	SGLDRDPPYEQY
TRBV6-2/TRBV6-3	ASSYLPGEAF
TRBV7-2	ASSLRSITEAF
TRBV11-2	ASSLGGTSGSNEQF
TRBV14	ASSRWGQGSTYEQY
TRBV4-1	ASSRSGVETQY
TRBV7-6	ASSLKLAGGHEQF
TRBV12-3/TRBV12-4	ASRESIYGYT
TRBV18	ASSGTGLYEQY
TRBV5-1	ASSSLRASGGRTYNEQF
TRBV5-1	ASSSSPGPMNTEAF
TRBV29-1	SASTQTDTQY
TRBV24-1	ATSDYRNTGELF
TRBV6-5	ASSYGSTAGGNGEKLF